The 25 T cell receptor beta chains listed next were all sequenced from one sample in a study of Graves' ophthalmopathy and Graves' hyperthyroidism. Using RNA transcripts, the TCR beta CDR3 regions were amplified. Second-round multiplex PCR followed a first-round RT-PCR using HTBI primers. TCRdb independently ran MiXCR on the multiplex PCR reads; one entry per CDR3 protein. The table has hundreds of thousands of distinct CDR3 sequences, approximately 42% seen once. Specimen: peripheral blood. The receptors come from an adult man with Graves' ophthalmopathy.

This chain connects TRBV11-2 to TRBJ2-5; D is perhaps TRBD2 (6 bases). The CDR3 runs to 14 residues. Germline CDR1 reads SGHAT; CDR2 reads FQNNGV. V lost 2 bases and J 5 bases, leaving 12 bases between the germline ends. The CDR3 nucleotides are TGTGCCAGCAGCTTAACGGGGGTGGGGGAGACCCAGTACTTC. This translates into CASSLTGVGETQYF.

This chain links TRBV7-8 with TRBJ1-1, with 11 bases that match TRBD1. Losses at the gene ends were 3 bases for V and 8 bases for J; bases not matched to a gene: 2. The CDR3 has 13 residues. Germline V gene data show CDR1 as SGHVS and CDR2 as FQNEAQ. CDR3 amino acids: CASSFGQGAEAFF. The CDR3 nucleotides read TGTGCCAGCAGCTTCGGACAGGGGGCGGAAGCTTTCTTT.

This clonotype appeared a few times. The chain uses TRBV9 and TRBJ1-1, with D hard to call. CDR3 size: 12 residues. Germline CDR1 and CDR2: SGDLS and YYNGEE. V was shortened by 4 bases and J by 4 bases, with 8 bases between the two germline ends. CDR3 nucleotides: TGTGCCAGCAGCCATTTGGGCACTGAAGCTTTCTTT. This gives the protein CASSHLGTEAFF.

This sequence joins TRBV7-9 and TRBJ2-7; 11 bases map to TRBD2. Germline CDR1 SEHNR, CDR2 FQNEAQ (reference sequence). CDR3 length: 15 residues. The trim removed 3 bases at V and 4 bases at J, leaving 5 bases unmatched. The DNA of the CDR3 is TGTGCCAGCAGCTTGGGTAGCGGGAGGGCTTACGAGCAGTACTTC. Amino acids: CASSLGSGRAYEQYF.

This clonotype was seen repeatedly, ten times or more. J is TRBJ2-6 and V is TRBV25-1; 7 nucleotides align to TRBD1. The CDR3 runs to 20 residues. Germline V gives CDR1 MGHDK, CDR2 SYGVNS. V was pared by 3 bases and J by 2 bases, with 16 bases of the junction left unmatched. CDR3 sequence: CASSDRRWDRFLPGANVLTF. CDR3 DNA: TGTGCCAGCAGTGACCGCCGTTGGGACAGATTCCTTCCTGGGGCCAACGTCCTGACTTTC. Full variable domain (missing parts from reference TRBV25-1 and TRBJ2-6): EADIYQTPRYLVIGTGKKITLECSQTMGHDKMYWYQQDPGMELHLIHYSYGVNSTEKGDLSSESTVSRIRTEHFPLTLESARPSHTSQYLCASSDRRWDRFLPGANVLTFGAGSRLTVL.

This clonotype turned up a few times. The chain uses TRBV5-1 and TRBJ2-5; 9 bases are a match to TRBD1. CDR1 and CDR2 from the germline V gene are SGHRS and YFSETQ. CDR3 size: 16 residues. Germline trimming cut 0 bases from V and 5 bases from J; bases unmatched to any gene: 8. CDR3 coding DNA: TGCGCCAGCAGCTTGGGCGTCGGACAGGGGTACGAGACCCAGTACTTC. Its protein is CASSLGVGQGYETQYF.

In this sample, this clonotype turned up many times. This chain links TRBV20-1 with TRBJ1-1; D might be TRBD1 (5 bases). Germline V CDR1 and CDR2: DFQATT, SNEGSKA (reference sequence). Deletions cut 4 bases from V and 10 bases from J, with 22 bases between. The CDR3 totals 14 residues. As DNA, the CDR3 is TGCAGTGCTAAGGATACGAATTCGGGGCCGGGAGCTTTCTTT. Its translation is CSAKDTNSGPGAFF.

This clonotype was seen only a few times. The V gene is TRBV7-2, the J gene TRBJ2-5, with unresolved D. This CDR3 has 12 residues. The V gene's germline CDR1 is SGHTA and CDR2 FQGNSA. The V gene lost 5 bases and the J gene lost 5 bases, with 9 bases spanning the gap. In DNA, the CDR3 is TGTGCCAGCAGCCCCTCTCGGGAGACCCAGTACTTC. Residues: CASSPSRETQYF.

The CDR3 region is CASSLLGQGGNYGYTF. CDR3 DNA: TGTGCCAGCAGCCTCCTCGGACAGGGAGGCAACTATGGCTACACCTTC. The V call is TRBV5-5, the J call TRBJ1-2, with 8 bases that match TRBD1. V shed 4 bases, J shed 2 bases, and the junction held 10 bases outside the gene matches. The germline V gene encodes CDR1 SGHKS and CDR2 YYEKEE (reference sequence). The CDR3 is 16 amino acids.

This clonotype was counted ten times or more. The gene calls are TRBV10-3 and TRBJ1-2; 10 bases are shared with TRBD1. Unmatched junction bases numbered 4, after V lost 2 bases and J lost 4 bases. CDR1 is ENHRY, CDR2 SYGVKD, per germline. CDR3 length: 15 amino acids. The CDR3 DNA sequence: TGTGCCATCAGTGAGAGGGGGACAGGGGTCTATGGCTACACCTTC. Translation gives CAISERGTGVYGYTF.

The CDR3 bases are TGTGCCAGCAGCCCTAACCCTAGCGGGGGCTACGAGCAGTACTTC. Protein product: CASSPNPSGGYEQYF. The chain carries TRBV7-2 and TRBJ2-7; 10 nucleotides match TRBD2. Trimming took 5 bases from V and 3 from J; bases not matched to a gene: 7. Germline V CDR1 and CDR2: SGHTA, FQGNSA. This CDR3 has 15 amino acids.

This chain connects TRBV9 to TRBJ2-7; 13 nucleotides agree with TRBD2. Losses at the gene ends were 2 bases for V and 0 bases for J; bases not matched to a gene: 8. This CDR3 contains 18 residues. The germline gives CDR1 SGDLS, CDR2 YYNGEE. As DNA, the CDR3 is TGTGCCAGCAGCGTTCGAGGACTAGCGGGAGAAACCTCCTACGAGCAGTACTTC. The encoded protein is CASSVRGLAGETSYEQYF. The full variable domain, with the rest looked up from reference TRBV9 and TRBJ2-7, is DSGVTQTPKHLITATGQRVTLRCSPRSGDLSVYWYQQSLDQGLQFLIQYYNGEERAKGNILERFSAQQFPDLHSELNLSSLELGDSALYFCASSVRGLAGETSYEQYFGPGTRLTVT.

This clonotype was counted a few times. The CDR3 DNA sequence: TGTGCCAGCAGCTTAGGTGGGCCTGGCACTGAAGCTTTCTTT. Translating gives CASSLGGPGTEAFF. This chain links TRBV7-9 with TRBJ1-1; D is undetermined. V gave up 1 base and J gave up 4 bases, with 10 bases separating them. The CDR3 is 14 amino acids. CDR1 and CDR2 (germline): SEHNR, FQNEAQ (reference sequence).

The chain carries TRBV7-3 and TRBJ2-7; D is possibly TRBD1 (6 bases). Trimming took 2 bases from V and 4 from J, leaving 15 bases between them. The germline V gene encodes CDR1 SGHTA and CDR2 FQGTGA. The CDR3 length is 15 residues. DNA for the CDR3: TGTGCCAGCAGCTTACAGGGGATTGAAGGGTACGAGCAGTACTTC. This translates into CASSLQGIEGYEQYF.

Comments on this clonotype: Its ends do not fully match the called genes, so a read error is possible. This sequence joins TRBV6-1 and TRBJ1-1; D might be TRBD1 (6 bases). This CDR3 spans 14 amino acids. CDR1 MNHNS and CDR2 SASEGT come from the germline V gene. Here the CDR3 DNA reads TGTACCAGCAGTTACAACAGGGTGAACACTGAAGCTTTCTTT. Translating it yields CTSSYNRVNTEAFF.

The chain combines TRBV20-1 with TRBJ1-1; TRBD1 agrees at 7 bases. Germline lookup yields CDR1 DFQATT and CDR2 SNEGSKA (reference sequence). The V segment lost 6 bases and the J segment 2 bases; nucleotides outside the gene matches: 6. This CDR3 region has 13 residues. The DNA of the CDR3 is TGCAGTGCCTTCGACAGGGAAAACACTGAAGCTTTCTTT. It translates to CSAFDRENTEAFF.

The rearrangement uses TRBV5-6 and TRBJ2-7, with TRBD1 matching 7 bases. V lost 6 bases to trimming and J lost 3 bases; unmatched junction nucleotides: 3. CDR3 length equals 12 residues. From germline, CDR1 is SGHDT and CDR2 YYEEEE. The CDR3 nucleotides are TGTGCCAGCACCTGGACAGGCTACGAGCAGTACTTC. Residues: CASTWTGYEQYF. Filled out from reference TRBV5-6 and TRBJ2-7, the complete variable domain reads DAGVTQSPTHLIKTRGQQVTLRCSPKSGHDTVSWYQQALGQGPQFIFQYYEEEERQRGNFPDRFSGHQFPNYSSELNVNALLLGDSALYLCASTWTGYEQYFGPGTRLTVT.

In the case of this clonotype: The junction and the germline gene differ at one end; a read error may be behind it. The chain carries TRBV7-7 and TRBJ2-5; the D is unclear. In germline, CDR1 is SSHAT, CDR2 FNYEAQ (reference sequence). This CDR3 spans 12 amino acids. The CDR3 DNA is TGTGCTAGCAGCTTAGACCAAGAGACCCAGCACTTC. Protein sequence: CASSLDQETQHF.

The chain carries TRBV20-1 and TRBJ2-7; tentatively, D is TRBD1 or TRBD2 (5 bases each). Germline lookup yields CDR1 DFQATT and CDR2 SNEGSKA (reference sequence). The CDR3 totals 14 residues. V was pared by 6 bases and J by 0 bases, with 15 bases between. CDR3 residues: CSAKREGPSYEQYF. The CDR3 coding sequence is TGCAGTGCAAAGCGCGAGGGACCCTCCTACGAGCAGTACTTC.

In its sample, this clonotype was seen once. The V call is TRBV20-1, the J call TRBJ1-6; TRBD1 aligns across 8 bases. V gave up 1 base and J gave up 6 bases; unmatched junction bases: 5. Germline V lookup: CDR1 DFQATT, CDR2 SNEGSKA (reference sequence). The CDR3 length is 15 residues. CDR3 DNA sequence: TGCAGTGCTAGAGCCCGGACAGGGTCTAATTCACCCCTCCACTTT. Amino acid sequence: CSARARTGSNSPLHF.

This clonotype turned up a few times. The chain joins TRBV11-1 to TRBJ2-5; D uncertain. The CDR3 covers 13 residues. The V and J ends lost 3 bases and 5 bases respectively, with 10 bases between them. The germline V gene has CDR1 SGHAT and CDR2 FQDESV (reference sequence). The CDR3, as DNA: TGTGCCAGCAGCTTCGGCTTGAGGGAGACCCAGTACTTC. Its protein product is CASSFGLRETQYF.

The rearrangement joins TRBV4-1 to TRBJ2-6; 9 nucleotides agree with TRBD1. V trimming: 3 bases; J trimming: 1 base; junction bases outside the gene matches: 10. In germline, CDR1 is MGHRA, CDR2 YSYEKL. The CDR3 sequence is 19 residues long. The CDR3 coding sequence is TGCGCCAGCAGCCAGTCGACAGGGGGGTCGTATTCTGGGGCCAACGTCCTGACTTTC. The encoded protein is CASSQSTGGSYSGANVLTF.

This clonotype has more than one count but fewer than ten. CDR3 residues: CSARVAGYNSPLHF. In DNA form, the CDR3 reads TGCAGTGCTAGAGTCGCAGGATATAATTCACCCCTCCACTTT. This chain links TRBV20-1 with TRBJ1-6; no reliable D call. V shed 1 base and J shed 4 bases, with 8 bases lying between them. Per germline, CDR1 DFQATT and CDR2 SNEGSKA (reference sequence). This CDR3 comprises 14 residues.

This clonotype was seen more than once but under ten times. V usage is TRBV6-1 and J usage is TRBJ2-2, with a tentative D call TRBD2 (6 bases). Germline assignment: CDR1 MNHNS and CDR2 SASEGT. The V gene lost 9 bases and the J gene lost 2 bases, with 10 bases spanning the gap. This CDR3 spans 13 amino acids. The CDR3 DNA is TGTGCCAGTAGGCGGGAAAACACCGGGGAGCTGTTTTTT. Protein: CASRRENTGELFF.

This clonotype was counted many times. CDR3: CASSPDAYEQYF. CDR3 bases: TGTGCCAGCAGCCCGGATGCCTACGAGCAGTACTTC. The chain uses TRBV7-9 and TRBJ2-7; D is undetermined. The CDR3 contains 12 residues. V was cut by 5 bases and J by 2 bases, with 7 bases left in between. Germline V gene data show CDR1 as SEHNR and CDR2 as FQNEAQ (reference sequence).